Listed below are T cell receptor beta chains from one sample, sequenced in a study of beta chain features in type 1 diabetes. The repertoire was sequenced with immunoSEQ multiplex PCR; TCRdb's copy has only in-frame clones and lacks some. The repertoire holds some 300,000 clones, with 8% as singletons. The sequenced sample consisted of central memory CD4+ T cells from blood. The receptors here all came from a young woman in good health. Each CDR3 is given with its conserved first and last residue. Fields, in order: J gene, V gene, clone size, D gene, CDR3 length, CDR3 DNA, CDR3 protein. D genes are given only for firm matches. The size entry is marked missing in some rows and otherwise reads once, few, many or a size class.

J: TRBJ1-2; V: TRBV19; size: few; D: -; length: 15; DNA: TGTGCCAGTAACCCCATGGGGGGGCGCGGCTATGGCTACACCTTC; CDR3: CASNPMGGRGYGYTF
J: TRBJ1-2; V: TRBV18; size: few; D: -; length: 12; DNA: TGTGCCAGCTCAGCGGGCCGATACGGCTACACCTTC; CDR3: CASSAGRYGYTF
J: TRBJ1-2; V: TRBV28; size: few; D: -; length: 13; DNA: TGTGCCAGCAGTCAGACAGATCTTCATGGCTACACCTTC; CDR3: CASSQTDLHGYTF
J: TRBJ2-1; V: TRBV9; size: -; D: -; length: 16; DNA: TGTGCCAGCAGCGCACAGGGCGGGGGTAGCTACAATGAGCAGTTCTTC; CDR3: CASSAQGGGSYNEQFF
J: TRBJ2-1; V: TRBV2; size: many; D: TRBD2; length: 18; DNA: TGTGCCAGCAGTAAGCCCAGGGGGACTAGCGGGAGGAACAATGAGCAGTTCTTC; CDR3: CASSKPRGTSGRNNEQFF
J: TRBJ1-1; V: TRBV7-3; size: -; D: TRBD1; length: 12; DNA: TGTGCCAGCAGCTCAGGGGGCACTGAAGCTTTCTTT; CDR3: CASSSGGTEAFF
J: TRBJ1-4; V: TRBV2; size: many; D: -; length: 13; DNA: TGTGCCAGCAACGCAGGGGACCGCGAAAAACTGTTTTTT; CDR3: CASNAGDREKLFF
J: TRBJ2-1; V: TRBV7-2; size: -; D: -; length: 15; DNA: TGTGCCAGCAGCCCTCGGGACTTAAGAACAAGCGAGCAGTTCTTC; CDR3: CASSPRDLRTSEQFF
J: TRBJ2-5; V: TRBV7-8; size: few; D: -; length: 13; DNA: TGTGCCAGCAGCTTCGGGTCGCGGGAGACCCAGTACTTC; CDR3: CASSFGSRETQYF
J: TRBJ1-1; V: TRBV29-1; size: -; D: -; length: 11; DNA: TGCAGCGTTTTGGAACAGCCTGAAGCTTTCTTT; CDR3: CSVLEQPEAFF
J: TRBJ1-5; V: TRBV7-8; size: few; D: -; length: 14; DNA: TGTGCCAGCACGATAAGAGGGCCGAGTCAGCCCCAGCATTTT; CDR3: CASTIRGPSQPQHF
J: TRBJ2-5; V: TRBV6-5; size: -; D: -; length: 15; DNA: TGTGCCAGCAGTTACGACGCTGGGACCACAAAGACCCAGTACTTC; CDR3: CASSYDAGTTKTQYF
J: TRBJ1-2; V: TRBV2; size: few; D: -; length: 12; DNA: TGTGCCAGCACCAGGGATGAGGGTGGCTACACCTTC; CDR3: CASTRDEGGYTF
J: TRBJ2-1; V: TRBV19; size: -; D: TRBD1; length: 15; DNA: TGTGCCAGTAGCCCCCGACAGGGGTATAGGAATGAGCAGTTCTTC; CDR3: CASSPRQGYRNEQFF
J: TRBJ2-5; V: TRBV19; size: few; D: TRBD1; length: 16; DNA: TGTGCCAGTAGTGCCTGGGGACAGGGGTCCCAAGAGACCCAGTACTTC; CDR3: CASSAWGQGSQETQYF
J: TRBJ1-2; V: TRBV7-9; size: -; D: -; length: 15; DNA: TGTGCCAGCAGCGCCGCCGGGGGGCTGGCTTATGGCTACACCTTC; CDR3: CASSAAGGLAYGYTF
J: TRBJ2-3; V: TRBV7-2; size: few; D: TRBD2; length: 16; DNA: TGTGCCAGCAGCTCCCGCACTAGCGGGAGCACAGATACGCAGTATTTT; CDR3: CASSSRTSGSTDTQYF
J: TRBJ2-1; V: TRBV6-6; size: -; D: -; length: 11; DNA: TGTGCCAGCAGTCGTAGAGCATTACAGTTCTTC; CDR3: CASSRRALQFF
J: TRBJ2-3; V: TRBV5-4; size: -; D: TRBD2; length: 14; DNA: TGTGCCAGCAGTCGGGAGGTAGCGGGGGCCGAGAGGTATTTT; CDR3: CASSREVAGAERYF
J: TRBJ2-2; V: TRBV5-1; size: many; D: -; length: 16; DNA: TGCGCCAGCAGCTTGGGCTGGACTACGAACACCGGGGAGCTGTTTTTT; CDR3: CASSLGWTTNTGELFF
J: TRBJ2-3; V: TRBV7-2; size: few; D: -; length: 14; DNA: TGTGCCAGCAGCTCGCTCGGTGCAGGGAACACGCAGTATTTT; CDR3: CASSSLGAGNTQYF
J: TRBJ2-3; V: TRBV7-9; size: many; D: TRBD2; length: 13; DNA: TGTGCCAGCAGCGCAGCGGGAGCAGATACGCAGTATTTT; CDR3: CASSAAGADTQYF
J: TRBJ1-2; V: TRBV6-5; size: few; D: -; length: 14; DNA: TGTGCCAGCAGTTACTCCGGACAGAACTATGGCTACACCTTC; CDR3: CASSYSGQNYGYTF
J: TRBJ2-5; V: TRBV2; size: -; D: -; length: 16; DNA: TGTGCCAGCAGTGAAGAAGCGGGCAGCGGGCGAGGGACCCAGTACTTC; CDR3: CASSEEAGSGRGTQYF
J: TRBJ2-6; V: TRBV5-6; size: many; D: -; length: 15; DNA: TGTGCCAGCAGCTTCCAGGGGACTGGGGCCAACGTCCTGACTTTC; CDR3: CASSFQGTGANVLTF
J: TRBJ1-3; V: TRBV11-3; size: -; D: -; length: 14; DNA: TGTGCCAGCCGAGAGGGGTACTCTGGAAACACCATATATTTT; CDR3: CASREGYSGNTIYF
J: TRBJ1-1; V: TRBV18; size: many; D: -; length: 15; DNA: TGTGCCAGCTCACCACCGTCAAGGGGAAACACTGAAGCTTTCTTT; CDR3: CASSPPSRGNTEAFF